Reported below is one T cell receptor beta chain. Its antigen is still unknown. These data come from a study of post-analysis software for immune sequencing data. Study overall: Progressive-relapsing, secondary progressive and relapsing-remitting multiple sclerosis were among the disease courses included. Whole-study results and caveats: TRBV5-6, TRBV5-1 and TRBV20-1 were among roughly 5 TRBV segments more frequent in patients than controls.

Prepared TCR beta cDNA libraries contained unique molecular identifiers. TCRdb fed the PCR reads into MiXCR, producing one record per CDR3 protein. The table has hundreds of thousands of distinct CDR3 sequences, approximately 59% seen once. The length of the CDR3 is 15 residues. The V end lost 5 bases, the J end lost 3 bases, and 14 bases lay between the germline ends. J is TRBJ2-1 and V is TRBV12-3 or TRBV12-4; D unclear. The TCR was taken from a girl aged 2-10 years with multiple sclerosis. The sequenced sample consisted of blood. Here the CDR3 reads CASSQSRALYNEQFF. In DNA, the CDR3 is TGTGCCAGCAGTCAGTCTAGAGCACTCTACAATGAGCAGTTCTTC.